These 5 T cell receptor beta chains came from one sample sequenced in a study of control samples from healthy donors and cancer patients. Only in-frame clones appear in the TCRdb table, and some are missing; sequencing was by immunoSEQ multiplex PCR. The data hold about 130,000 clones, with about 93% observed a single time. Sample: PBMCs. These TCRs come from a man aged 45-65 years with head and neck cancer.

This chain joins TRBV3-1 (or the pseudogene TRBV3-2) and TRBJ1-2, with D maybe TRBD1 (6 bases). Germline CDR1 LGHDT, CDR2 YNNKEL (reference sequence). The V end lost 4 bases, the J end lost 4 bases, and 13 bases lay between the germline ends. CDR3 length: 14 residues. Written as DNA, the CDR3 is TGTGCCAGCAGCCGCACAGGGAGGAGCTATGGCTACACCTTC. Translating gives CASSRTGRSYGYTF.

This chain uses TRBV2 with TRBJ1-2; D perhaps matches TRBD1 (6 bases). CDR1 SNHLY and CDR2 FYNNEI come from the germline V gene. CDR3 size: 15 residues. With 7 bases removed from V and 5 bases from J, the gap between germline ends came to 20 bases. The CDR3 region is CASMMTQQGGYGYTF. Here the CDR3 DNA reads TGTGCCAGCATGATGACCCAACAGGGAGGATATGGCTACACCTTC.

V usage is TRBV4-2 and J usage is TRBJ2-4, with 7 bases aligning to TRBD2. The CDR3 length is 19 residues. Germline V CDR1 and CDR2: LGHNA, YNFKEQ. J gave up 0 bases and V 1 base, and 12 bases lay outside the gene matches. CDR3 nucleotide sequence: TGTGCCAGCAGCCAAGGAACCTTGACGGGAGGATTAGCCAAAAACATTCAGTACTTC. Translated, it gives CASSQGTLTGGLAKNIQYF.

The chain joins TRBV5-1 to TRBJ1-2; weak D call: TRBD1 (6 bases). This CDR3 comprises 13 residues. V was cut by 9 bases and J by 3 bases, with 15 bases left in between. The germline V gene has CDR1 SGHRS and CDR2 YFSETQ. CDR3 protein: CATARGSDYGYTF. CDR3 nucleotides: TGCGCCACTGCAAGGGGGTCTGACTATGGCTACACCTTC.

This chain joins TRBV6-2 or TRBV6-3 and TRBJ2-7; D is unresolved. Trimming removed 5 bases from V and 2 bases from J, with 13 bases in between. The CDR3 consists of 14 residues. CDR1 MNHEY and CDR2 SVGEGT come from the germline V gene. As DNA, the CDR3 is TGTGCCAGCAGTAAGAACCCCGTACCCTACGAGCAGTACTTC. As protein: CASSKNPVPYEQYF.